This entry lists 11 T cell receptor beta chains sequenced from one sample in a study of blood T cell repertoires in COVID-19. Libraries were prepared by immunoSEQ multiplex PCR; TCRdb keeps only in-frame clonotypes and omits some of them. The sample consists of about 180,000 clones, approximately 85% of them appearing once. Sequenced sample: PBMCs or T cells enriched from blood (not recorded which). The receptors shown here come from a woman aged 30 to 39 who had recovered from COVID-19.

This clone was counted at least ten times. The chain employs TRBV28 and TRBJ1-2; 7 nucleotides align to TRBD1. Germline V gene data show CDR1 as MDHEN and CDR2 as SYDVKM. Trimming cost V 6 bases and J 5 bases; bases outside gene matches: 6. This CDR3 is built from 13 residues. The CDR3 DNA follows: TGTGCCAGCAGCCGGGACAGCCCATATGGCTACACCTTC. It is translated as CASSRDSPYGYTF.

The chain is built from TRBV29-1 and TRBJ2-5; D remains ambiguous. V lost 3 bases and J 5 bases, leaving 10 bases between the germline ends. The CDR3 has 12 residues. The germline gives CDR1 SQVTM, CDR2 ANQGSEA. The CDR3 loop is CSVDRGLETQYF. The DNA of the CDR3 is TGCAGCGTTGATCGTGGGCTGGAGACCCAGTACTTC.

This chain connects TRBV29-1 to TRBJ2-4, with 8 bases that match TRBD1. Germline CDR1 reads SQVTM; CDR2 reads ANQGSEA. This CDR3 contains 15 residues. V lost 2 bases to trimming and J lost 1 base; unmatched junction nucleotides: 4. CDR3 protein: CSVEKQGDAKNIQYF. The CDR3 bases are TGCAGCGTTGAAAAACAGGGGGATGCCAAAAACATTCAGTACTTC.

The chain combines TRBV7-6 with TRBJ2-7; TRBD2 might be the D (5 bases). The V gene lost 4 bases and the J gene lost 9 bases, with 16 bases spanning the gap. Germline CDR1 and CDR2: SGHVS and FNYEAQ. CDR3 size: 13 residues. The CDR3: CASSSSPGSGQYF. The CDR3 DNA is TGTGCCAGCAGCTCGAGCCCGGGATCCGGGCAGTACTTC.

The V call is TRBV28, the J call TRBJ1-3, with no clear D. The CDR3 has 17 residues. The ends were cut back, 5 bases at V and 3 bases at J, with 20 bases in the middle. CDR1 is MDHEN and CDR2 is SYDVKM in the germline V gene. CDR3 sequence (DNA): TGTGCCAGCAGTCTAGTCAAAACCCGGGAGTTTGGAAACACCATATATTTT. This sequence encodes CASSLVKTREFGNTIYF.

V gene TRBV2 combines with J gene TRBJ1-4; TRBD1 might be the D (5 bases). V dropped 9 bases and J dropped 0 bases, with 11 bases sitting between them. CDR1 is SNHLY and CDR2 is FYNNEI in the germline V gene. The length of the CDR3 is 14 residues. The CDR3 bases are TGTGCCAGTACAGGATCTGCAACTAATGAAAAACTGTTTTTT. Protein sequence: CASTGSATNEKLFF.

The CDR3: CATSRDISVNEQFF. CDR3 coding DNA: TGTGCCACCAGCAGAGATATTAGTGTCAATGAGCAGTTCTTC. The J gene is TRBJ2-1, the V gene TRBV15; D not resolved. This CDR3 spans 14 amino acids. The germline gives CDR1 LNHNV, CDR2 YYDKDF (reference sequence). The germline V and J ends were trimmed by 0 bases and 6 bases, with 9 bases remaining between them.

V and J are TRBV18 and TRBJ1-4; 9 bases are a match to TRBD1. Trimming at V came to 4 bases and at J to 10 bases, leaving 10 bases not matched to a gene. The CDR3 contains 15 residues. Germline V CDR1 and CDR2: KGHSH, LQKENI. This CDR3 is CASSQGQGIDRKLFF. In nucleotides, the CDR3 is TGTGCCAGCTCACAGGGACAGGGTATTGATCGAAAACTGTTTTTT.

This chain connects TRBV3-1 (or the pseudogene TRBV3-2) to TRBJ1-3; D not certain. The CDR3 has 12 amino acids. CDR1 and CDR2 (germline): LGHDT, YNNKEL (reference sequence). V gave up 4 bases and J gave up 5 bases, with 6 bases separating them. DNA of the CDR3: TGTGCCAGCAGCCCAAGCAGAAACACCATATATTTT. It translates to CASSPSRNTIYF.

The chain couples TRBV2 to TRBJ2-2; TRBD1 matches 9 bases. This CDR3 region has 14 residues. Trimming took 8 bases from V and 3 from J; bases not matched to a gene: 4. Germline-derived CDR1 and CDR2 are SNHLY and FYNNEI. CDR3 sequence reads: CASLDRGYTGELFF. DNA of the CDR3: TGTGCCAGCTTGGACAGGGGATACACCGGGGAGCTGTTTTTT.

The chain couples TRBV20-1 to TRBJ1-1; tentatively, D is TRBD1 (6 bases). CDR1 and CDR2 from the germline V gene are DFQATT and SNEGSKA (reference sequence). CDR3 size: 11 residues. V was cut by 1 base and J by 8 bases, with 8 bases left in between. The CDR3 loop is CSARADREAFF. The CDR3 DNA is TGCAGTGCTAGAGCTGACAGGGAAGCTTTCTTT.